This T cell receptor beta chain comes out of a study of blood T cell repertoires in COVID-19. As for the study in general: COVID-19 samples, acute and convalescent, were from the United States, Italy and Spain. PBMCs, B-cell-depleted T cells, or T cells provided the cDNA or gDNA that made up the material.

This clone was observed a single time. This CDR3 region has 15 residues. The V and J ends lost 4 bases and 8 bases respectively, with 15 bases between them. The germline CDR1 and CDR2 sequences are MNHEY and SVGAGI. In the source study's methods: For nucleated cells, counts were estimated from reference gene primer amplification. Profiling relied on immunoSEQ multiplex PCR, and the TCRdb table lists in-frame clones only, not all of them. That table gives V, J and clone size, and the DNA gave D and trimming. The sample has hundreds of thousands of clones, around 90% seen once. The chain couples TRBV6-5 to TRBJ1-6; D is unresolved. Sequenced input: peripheral blood. The sequence derives from a woman aged 18-29 years with acute or convalescent COVID-19. The CDR3 DNA follows: TGTGCCAGCAGTTCGCCCCCGGCGGGAGATTCACCCCTCCACTTT. Encoded protein: CASSSPPAGDSPLHF.